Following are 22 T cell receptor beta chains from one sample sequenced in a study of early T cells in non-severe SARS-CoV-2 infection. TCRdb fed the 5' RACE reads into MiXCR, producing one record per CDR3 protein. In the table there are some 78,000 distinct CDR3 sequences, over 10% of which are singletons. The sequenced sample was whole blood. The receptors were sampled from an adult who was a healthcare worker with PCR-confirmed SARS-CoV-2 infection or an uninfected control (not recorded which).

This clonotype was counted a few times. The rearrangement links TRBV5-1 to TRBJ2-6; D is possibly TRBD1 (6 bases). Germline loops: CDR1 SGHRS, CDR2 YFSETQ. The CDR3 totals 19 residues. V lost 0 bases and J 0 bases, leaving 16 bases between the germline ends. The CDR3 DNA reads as TGCGCCAGCAGCTTGGTTGACAGGAATGCGCTCTCTGGGGCCAACGTCCTGACTTTC. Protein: CASSLVDRNALSGANVLTF.

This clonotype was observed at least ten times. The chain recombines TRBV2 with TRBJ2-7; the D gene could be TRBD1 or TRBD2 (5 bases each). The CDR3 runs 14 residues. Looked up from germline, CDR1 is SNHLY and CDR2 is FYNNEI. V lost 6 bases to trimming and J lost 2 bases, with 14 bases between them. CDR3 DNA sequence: TGTGCCAGCAGGACCGGGACGAATACCTACGAGCAGTACTTC. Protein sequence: CASRTGTNTYEQYF.

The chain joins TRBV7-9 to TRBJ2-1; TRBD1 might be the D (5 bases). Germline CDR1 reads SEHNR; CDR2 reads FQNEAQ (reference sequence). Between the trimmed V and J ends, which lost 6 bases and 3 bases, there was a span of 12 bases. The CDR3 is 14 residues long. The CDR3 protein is CASRDDRYYNEQFF. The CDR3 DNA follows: TGTGCCAGCAGGGATGACAGATACTACAATGAGCAGTTCTTC.

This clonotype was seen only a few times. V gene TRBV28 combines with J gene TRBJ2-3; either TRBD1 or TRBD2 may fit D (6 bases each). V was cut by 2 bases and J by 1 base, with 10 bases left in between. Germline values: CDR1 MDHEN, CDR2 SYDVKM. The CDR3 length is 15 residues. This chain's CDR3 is CASSLQGTGTDTQYF. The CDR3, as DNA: TGTGCCAGCAGTTTACAGGGGACTGGCACAGATACGCAGTATTTT.

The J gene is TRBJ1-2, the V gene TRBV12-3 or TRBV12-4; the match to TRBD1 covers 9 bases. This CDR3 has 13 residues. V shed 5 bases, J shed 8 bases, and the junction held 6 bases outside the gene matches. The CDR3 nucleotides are TGTGCCAGCAGTACGGGACAGGGTGGAGGCTACACCTTC. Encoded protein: CASSTGQGGGYTF.

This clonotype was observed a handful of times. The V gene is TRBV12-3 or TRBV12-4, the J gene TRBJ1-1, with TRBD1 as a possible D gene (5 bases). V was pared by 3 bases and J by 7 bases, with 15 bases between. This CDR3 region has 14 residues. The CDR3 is CASSLGKGLIEAFF. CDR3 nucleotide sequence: TGTGCCAGCAGTTTGGGGAAGGGACTAATTGAAGCTTTCTTT.

In DNA, the CDR3 is TGTGCCAGCAGCTTCACCGACCACTATGGCTACACCTTC. Amino acids: CASSFTDHYGYTF. This chain joins TRBV7-9 and TRBJ1-2; D gene unclear. Germline V lookup: CDR1 SEHNR, CDR2 FQNEAQ (reference sequence). V was pared by 3 bases and J by 3 bases, with 8 bases between. The CDR3 extends over 13 amino acids.

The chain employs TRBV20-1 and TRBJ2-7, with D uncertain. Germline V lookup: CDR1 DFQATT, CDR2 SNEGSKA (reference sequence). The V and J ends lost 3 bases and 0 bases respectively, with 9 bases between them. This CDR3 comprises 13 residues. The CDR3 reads CSARTLSSYEQYF. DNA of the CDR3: TGCAGTGCTAGGACTTTGAGCTCCTACGAGCAGTACTTC.

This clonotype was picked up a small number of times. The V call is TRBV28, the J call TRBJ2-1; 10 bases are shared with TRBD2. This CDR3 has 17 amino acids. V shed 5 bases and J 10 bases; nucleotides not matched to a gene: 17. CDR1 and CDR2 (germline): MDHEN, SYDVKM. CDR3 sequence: CASSPLMSGGDLEEQFF. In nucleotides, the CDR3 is TGTGCCAGCAGTCCCCTCATGAGCGGGGGGGACCTGGAAGAGCAGTTCTTC.

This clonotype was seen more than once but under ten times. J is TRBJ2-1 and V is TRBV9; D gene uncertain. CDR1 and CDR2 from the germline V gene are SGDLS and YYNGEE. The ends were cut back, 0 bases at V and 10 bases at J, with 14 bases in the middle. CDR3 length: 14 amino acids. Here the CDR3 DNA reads TGTGCCAGCAGCGTAGTGGGCGAAAGTACAGAGCAGTTCTTC. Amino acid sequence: CASSVVGESTEQFF.

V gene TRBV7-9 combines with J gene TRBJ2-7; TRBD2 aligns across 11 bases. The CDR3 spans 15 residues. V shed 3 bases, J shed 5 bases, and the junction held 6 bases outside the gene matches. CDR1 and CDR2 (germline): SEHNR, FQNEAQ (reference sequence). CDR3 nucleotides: TGTGCCAGCAGCTTGGTGACTAGCGGGAATAACGAGCAGTACTTC. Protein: CASSLVTSGNNEQYF.

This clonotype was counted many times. CDR3 in DNA: TGTGCCACCAGTGACCCCAGGGTTAGCACAGATACGCAGTATTTT. It is translated as CATSDPRVSTDTQYF. The rearrangement joins TRBV24-1 to TRBJ2-3; TRBD1 might be the D (5 bases). Trimming pared 4 bases from V and 0 bases from J, leaving 10 bases between. The CDR3 loop spans 15 amino acids. Germline V gives CDR1 KGHDR, CDR2 SFDVKD.

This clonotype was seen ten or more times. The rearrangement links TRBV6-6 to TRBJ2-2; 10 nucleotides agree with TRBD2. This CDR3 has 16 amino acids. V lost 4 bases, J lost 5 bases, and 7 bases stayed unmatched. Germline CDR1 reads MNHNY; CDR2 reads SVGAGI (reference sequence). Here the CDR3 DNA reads TGTGCCAGCAGTTCGCCGGGACTAGCGAGAACCGGGGAGCTGTTTTTT. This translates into CASSSPGLARTGELFF.

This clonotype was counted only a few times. The CDR3 protein is CSALRDGGNSPLHF. The CDR3 nucleotides are TGCAGTGCTTTACGGGACGGCGGCAATTCACCCCTCCACTTT. This sequence joins TRBV20-1 and TRBJ1-6, with TRBD1 as a possible D gene (5 bases). CDR3 length: 14 amino acids. In germline, CDR1 is DFQATT, CDR2 SNEGSKA (reference sequence). Between the trimmed V and J ends, which lost 5 bases and 7 bases, there was a span of 15 bases.

DNA for the CDR3: TGTGCTAGTGGTTTGGTACTGGGACAGCTTAATTCACCCCTCCACTTT. Translation gives CASGLVLGQLNSPLHF. The rearrangement joins TRBV12-5 to TRBJ1-6, with TRBD1 identical over 7 bases. Unmatched junction bases numbered 5, after V lost 0 bases and J lost 6 bases. The CDR3 sequence is 16 residues long. Germline-derived CDR1 and CDR2 are LGHNT and FRNRAP.

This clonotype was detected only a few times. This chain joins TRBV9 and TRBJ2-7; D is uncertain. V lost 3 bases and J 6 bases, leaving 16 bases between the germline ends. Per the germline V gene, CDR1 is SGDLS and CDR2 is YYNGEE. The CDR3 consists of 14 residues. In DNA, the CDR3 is TGTGCCAGCAGCGCTAGAGGCCCGCCGGGCGAGCAGTACTTC. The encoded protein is CASSARGPPGEQYF.

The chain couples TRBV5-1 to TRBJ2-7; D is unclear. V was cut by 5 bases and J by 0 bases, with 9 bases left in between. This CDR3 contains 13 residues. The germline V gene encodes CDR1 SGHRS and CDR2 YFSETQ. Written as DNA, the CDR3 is TGCGCCAGCAGATTCCCGAGCTCCTACGAGCAGTACTTC. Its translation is CASRFPSSYEQYF.

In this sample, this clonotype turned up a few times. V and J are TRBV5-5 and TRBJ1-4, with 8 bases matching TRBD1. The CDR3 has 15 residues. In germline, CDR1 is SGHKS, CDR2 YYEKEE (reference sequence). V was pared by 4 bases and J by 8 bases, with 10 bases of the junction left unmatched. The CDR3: CASSEQGAAFEKLFF. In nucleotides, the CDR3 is TGTGCCAGCAGCGAGCAGGGGGCGGCGTTCGAAAAACTGTTTTTT.

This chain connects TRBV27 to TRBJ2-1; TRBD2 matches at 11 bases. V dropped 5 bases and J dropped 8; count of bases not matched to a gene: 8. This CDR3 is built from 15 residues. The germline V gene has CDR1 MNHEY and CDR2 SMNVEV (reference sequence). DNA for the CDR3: TGTGCCAGCAGTATTAGCGGGAGGGCCGGAGATGAGCAGTTCTTC. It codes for CASSISGRAGDEQFF.

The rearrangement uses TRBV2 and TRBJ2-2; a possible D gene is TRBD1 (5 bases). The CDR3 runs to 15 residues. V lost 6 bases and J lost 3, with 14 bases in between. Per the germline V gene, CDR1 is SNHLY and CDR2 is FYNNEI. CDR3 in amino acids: CASSLQDLDTGELFF. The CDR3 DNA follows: TGTGCCAGCAGCCTACAGGACCTAGACACCGGGGAGCTGTTTTTT. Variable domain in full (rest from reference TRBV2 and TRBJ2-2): EPEVTQTPSHQVTQMGQEVILRCVPISNHLYFYWYRQILGQKVEFLVSFYNNEISEKSEIFDDQFSVERPDGSNFTLKIRSTKLEDSAMYFCASSLQDLDTGELFFGEGSRLTVL.

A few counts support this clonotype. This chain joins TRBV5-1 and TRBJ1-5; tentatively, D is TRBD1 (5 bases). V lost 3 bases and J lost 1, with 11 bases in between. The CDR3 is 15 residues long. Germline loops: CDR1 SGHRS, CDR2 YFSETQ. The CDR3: CASSYGGSSNQPQHF. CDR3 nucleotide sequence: TGCGCCAGCAGCTACGGGGGGAGCAGCAATCAGCCCCAGCATTTT.

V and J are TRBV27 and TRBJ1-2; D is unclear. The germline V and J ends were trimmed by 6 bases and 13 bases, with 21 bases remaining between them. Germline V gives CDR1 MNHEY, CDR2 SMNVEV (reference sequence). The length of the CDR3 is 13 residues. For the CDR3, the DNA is TGTGCCAGCAGGCGGGCGAGGGCCGACTTAACCACCTTC. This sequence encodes CASRRARADLTTF.